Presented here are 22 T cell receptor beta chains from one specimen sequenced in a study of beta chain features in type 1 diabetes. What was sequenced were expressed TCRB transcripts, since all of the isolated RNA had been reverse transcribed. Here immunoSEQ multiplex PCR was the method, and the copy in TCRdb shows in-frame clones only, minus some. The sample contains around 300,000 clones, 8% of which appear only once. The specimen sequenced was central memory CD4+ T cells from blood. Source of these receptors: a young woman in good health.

CDR3 residues: CASSQSRLSGLQFF. DNA for the CDR3: TGTGCCAGCAGCCAATCGAGACTTAGCGGTCTCCAGTTCTTC. The chain uses TRBV13 and TRBJ2-1; tentative D call: TRBD2 (6 bases). Trimming took off 5 bases at V and 13 bases at J, with 21 bases between the two ends. The CDR3 spans 14 residues. The germline V gene encodes CDR1 PRHDT and CDR2 FYEKMQ (reference sequence).

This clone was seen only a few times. The chain's CDR3 is CASSLGAPISNQPQHF. CDR3 coding DNA: TGTGCCAGCAGCTTAGGTGCCCCGATTAGCAATCAGCCCCAGCATTTT. The V call is TRBV7-8, the J call TRBJ1-5; D is unclear. V was trimmed by 1 base and J by 0 bases, leaving 10 bases between them. The length of the CDR3 is 16 residues. Per germline, CDR1 SGHVS and CDR2 FQNEAQ. Variable domain in full (rest from reference TRBV7-8 and TRBJ1-5): GAGVSQSPRYKVAKRGQDVALRCDPISGHVSLFWYQQALGQGPEFLTYFQNEAQLDKSGLPSDRFFAERPEGSVSTLKIQRTQQEDSAVYLCASSLGAPISNQPQHFGDGTRLSIL.

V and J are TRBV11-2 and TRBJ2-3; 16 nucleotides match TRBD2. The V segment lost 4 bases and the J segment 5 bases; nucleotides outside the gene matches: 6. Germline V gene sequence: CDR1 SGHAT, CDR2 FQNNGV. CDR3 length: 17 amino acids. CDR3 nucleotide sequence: TGTGCCAGCAGCTCGGGACTAGCGGGAGGGCAAGGAGATACGCAGTATTTT. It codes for CASSSGLAGGQGDTQYF.

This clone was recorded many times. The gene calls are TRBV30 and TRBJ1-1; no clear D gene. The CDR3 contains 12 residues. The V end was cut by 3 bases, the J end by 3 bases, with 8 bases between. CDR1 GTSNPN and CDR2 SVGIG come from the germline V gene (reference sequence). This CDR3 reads CAWRAGYTEAFF. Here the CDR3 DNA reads TGTGCCTGGAGAGCCGGCTACACTGAAGCTTTCTTT.

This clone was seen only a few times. The CDR3 bases are TGCGCCAGCAGCCTGCTTTGGCTCCCCGGGGAGCTGTTTTTT. Its translation is CASSLLWLPGELFF. V usage is TRBV5-1 and J usage is TRBJ2-2, with no clear D. V was pared by 4 bases and J by 6 bases, with 13 bases between. Looked up from germline, CDR1 is SGHRS and CDR2 is YFSETQ. The CDR3 contains 14 residues.

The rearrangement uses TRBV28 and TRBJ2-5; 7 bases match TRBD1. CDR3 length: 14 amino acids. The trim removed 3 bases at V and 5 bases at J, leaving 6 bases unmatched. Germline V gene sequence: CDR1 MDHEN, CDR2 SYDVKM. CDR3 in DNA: TGTGCCAGCAGTTTGGTAGGGGGCAAGGAGACCCAGTACTTC. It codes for CASSLVGGKETQYF. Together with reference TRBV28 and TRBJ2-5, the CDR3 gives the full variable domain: DVKVTQSSRYLVKRTGEKVFLECVQDMDHENMFWYRQDPGLGLRLIYFSYDVKMKEKGDIPEGYSVSREKKERFSLILESASTNQTSMYLCASSLVGGKETQYFGPGTRLLVL.

The CDR3 is CASSYSISGSNYGYTF. CDR3 in DNA: TGTGCCAGCAGTTACTCGATATCGGGTTCTAACTATGGCTACACCTTC. The chain carries TRBV6-5 and TRBJ1-2; no firm D call. Germline lookup yields CDR1 MNHEY and CDR2 SVGAGI. Trimming stripped 0 bases from V and 0 bases from J, with 11 bases between. This CDR3 is built from 16 residues.

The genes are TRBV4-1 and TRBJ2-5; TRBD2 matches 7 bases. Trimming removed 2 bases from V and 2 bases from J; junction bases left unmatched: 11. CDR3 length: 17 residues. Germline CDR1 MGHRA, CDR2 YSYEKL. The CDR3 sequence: CASSQNPLWGGQETQYF. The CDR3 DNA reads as TGCGCCAGCAGCCAAAATCCCCTATGGGGGGGACAAGAGACCCAGTACTTC.

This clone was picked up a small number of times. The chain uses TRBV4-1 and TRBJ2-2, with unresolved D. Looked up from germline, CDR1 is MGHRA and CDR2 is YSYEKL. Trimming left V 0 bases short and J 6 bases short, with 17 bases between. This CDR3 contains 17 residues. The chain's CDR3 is CASSQDQNFFLAGELFF. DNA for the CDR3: TGCGCCAGCAGCCAAGATCAGAATTTTTTTCTGGCCGGGGAGCTGTTTTTT.

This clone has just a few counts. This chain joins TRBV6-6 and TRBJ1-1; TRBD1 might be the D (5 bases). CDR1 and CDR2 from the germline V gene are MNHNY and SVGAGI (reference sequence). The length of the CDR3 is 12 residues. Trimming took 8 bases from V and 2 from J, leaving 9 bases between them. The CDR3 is CASGDRNTEAFF. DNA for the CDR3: TGTGCCAGCGGCGACAGAAACACTGAAGCTTTCTTT.

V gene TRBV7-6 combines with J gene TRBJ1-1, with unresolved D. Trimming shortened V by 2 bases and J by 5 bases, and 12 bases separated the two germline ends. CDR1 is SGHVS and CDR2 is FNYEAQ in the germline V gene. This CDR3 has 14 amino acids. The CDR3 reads CASSLISAGTEAFF. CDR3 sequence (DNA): TGTGCCAGCAGCTTAATTTCAGCCGGAACTGAAGCTTTCTTT.

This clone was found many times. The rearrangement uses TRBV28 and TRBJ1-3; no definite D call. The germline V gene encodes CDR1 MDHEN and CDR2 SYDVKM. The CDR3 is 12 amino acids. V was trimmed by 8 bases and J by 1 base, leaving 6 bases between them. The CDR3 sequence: CASDTSGNTIYF. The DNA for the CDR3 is TGTGCCAGCGACACTTCTGGAAACACCATATATTTT.

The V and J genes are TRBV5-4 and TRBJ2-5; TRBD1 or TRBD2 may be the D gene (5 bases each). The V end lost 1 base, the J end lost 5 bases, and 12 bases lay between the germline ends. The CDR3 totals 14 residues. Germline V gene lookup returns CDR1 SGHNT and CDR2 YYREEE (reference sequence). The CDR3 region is CASSLTSGHETQYF. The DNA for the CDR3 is TGTGCCAGCAGCTTGACATCGGGGCATGAGACCCAGTACTTC.

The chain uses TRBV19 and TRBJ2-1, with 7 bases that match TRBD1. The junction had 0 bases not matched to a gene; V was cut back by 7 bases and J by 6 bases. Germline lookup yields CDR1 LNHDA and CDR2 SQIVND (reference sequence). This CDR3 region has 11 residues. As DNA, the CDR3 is TGTGCCAGTAACAGGGGCAATGAGCAGTTCTTC. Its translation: CASNRGNEQFF.

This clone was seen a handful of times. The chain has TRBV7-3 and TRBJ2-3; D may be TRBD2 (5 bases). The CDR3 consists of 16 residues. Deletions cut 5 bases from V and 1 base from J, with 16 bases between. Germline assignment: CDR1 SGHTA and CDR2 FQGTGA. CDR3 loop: CASSPRGLVGTDTQYF. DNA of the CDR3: TGTGCCAGCAGCCCCCGCGGGCTAGTTGGCACAGATACGCAGTATTTT.

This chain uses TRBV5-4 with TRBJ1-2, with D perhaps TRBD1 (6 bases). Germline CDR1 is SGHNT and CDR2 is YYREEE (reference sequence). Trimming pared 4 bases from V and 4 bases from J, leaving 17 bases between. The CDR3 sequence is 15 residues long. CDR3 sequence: CASSQDFRGAYGYTF. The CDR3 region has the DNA TGTGCCAGCAGCCAAGATTTCAGGGGAGCCTATGGCTACACCTTC.

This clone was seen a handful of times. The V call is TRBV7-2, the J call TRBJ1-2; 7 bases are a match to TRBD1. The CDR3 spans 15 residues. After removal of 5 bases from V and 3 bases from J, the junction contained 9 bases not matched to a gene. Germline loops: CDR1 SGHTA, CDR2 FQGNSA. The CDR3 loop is CASSQKRDSYYGYTF. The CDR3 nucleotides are TGTGCCAGCAGCCAGAAGCGGGACAGCTACTATGGCTACACCTTC.

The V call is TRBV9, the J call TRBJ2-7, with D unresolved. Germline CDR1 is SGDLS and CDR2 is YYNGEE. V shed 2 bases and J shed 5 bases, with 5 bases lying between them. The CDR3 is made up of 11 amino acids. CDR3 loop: CASSVGDEQYF. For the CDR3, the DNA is TGTGCCAGCAGCGTGGGCGACGAGCAGTACTTC. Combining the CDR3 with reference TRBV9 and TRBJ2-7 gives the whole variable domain DSGVTQTPKHLITATGQRVTLRCSPRSGDLSVYWYQQSLDQGLQFLIQYYNGEERAKGNILERFSAQQFPDLHSELNLSSLELGDSALYFCASSVGDEQYFGPGTRLTVT.

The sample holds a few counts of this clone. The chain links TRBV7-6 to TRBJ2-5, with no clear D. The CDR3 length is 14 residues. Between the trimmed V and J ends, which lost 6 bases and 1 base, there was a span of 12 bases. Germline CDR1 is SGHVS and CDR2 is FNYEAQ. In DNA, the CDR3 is TGTGCCAGCAGTTCAAGGCCACTCCAAGAGACCCAGTACTTC. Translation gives CASSSRPLQETQYF.

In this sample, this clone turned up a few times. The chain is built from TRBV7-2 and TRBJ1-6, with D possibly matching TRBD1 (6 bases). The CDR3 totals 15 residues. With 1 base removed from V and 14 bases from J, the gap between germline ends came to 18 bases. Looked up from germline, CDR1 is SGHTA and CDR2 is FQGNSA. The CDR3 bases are TGTGCCAGCAGCTTAGGAAGGGGGAATCAAGGAACCCTCCACTTT. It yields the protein CASSLGRGNQGTLHF.

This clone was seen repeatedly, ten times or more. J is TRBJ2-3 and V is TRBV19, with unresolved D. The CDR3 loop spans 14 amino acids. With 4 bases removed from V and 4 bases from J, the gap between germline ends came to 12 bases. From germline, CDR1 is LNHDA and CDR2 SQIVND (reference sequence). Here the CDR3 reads CASSTRRSPDTQYF. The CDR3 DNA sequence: TGTGCCAGTAGTACTAGACGTTCCCCAGATACGCAGTATTTT.

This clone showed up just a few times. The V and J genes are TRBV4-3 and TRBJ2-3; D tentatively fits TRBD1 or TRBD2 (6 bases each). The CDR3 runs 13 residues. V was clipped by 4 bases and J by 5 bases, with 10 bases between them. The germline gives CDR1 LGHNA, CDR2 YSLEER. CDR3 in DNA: TGCGCCAGCAGCCTAGGGGGGATAGATACGCAGTATTTT. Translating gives CASSLGGIDTQYF.